One T cell receptor beta chain is described in this entry. The sample is drawn from a study of blood T cell repertoires in COVID-19. For the study at large: Material from acute and convalescent COVID-19 was sourced from the United States, Italy and Spain. Sample material is recorded as cDNA or gDNA derived from T cells, B-cell-depleted T cells, or PBMCs.

Authors' data handling: Nucleated cell counts were estimated from reference gene primer amplification. Profiled with immunoSEQ multiplex PCR; TCRdb holds only in-frame clones, not every one. D and trimming come from the DNA, and the V and J calls and clone size come from that table. The repertoire consists of over 200,000 clones, with roughly 82% occurring once and the leading ten covering about 2%. The sequence was obtained from a man aged 40-50 years who had recovered from COVID-19. Sequencing was carried out using peripheral blood.

The CDR3 nucleotides are TGTGCCAGCAGTGAACGGGAGAGAGGCTACACCTTC. Translation gives CASSERERGYTF. The gene calls are TRBV6-1 and TRBJ1-2; D gene unclear. The V gene lost 2 bases and the J gene lost 8 bases, with 9 bases spanning the gap. From germline, CDR1 is MNHNS and CDR2 SASEGT. There are 12 residues in the CDR3.